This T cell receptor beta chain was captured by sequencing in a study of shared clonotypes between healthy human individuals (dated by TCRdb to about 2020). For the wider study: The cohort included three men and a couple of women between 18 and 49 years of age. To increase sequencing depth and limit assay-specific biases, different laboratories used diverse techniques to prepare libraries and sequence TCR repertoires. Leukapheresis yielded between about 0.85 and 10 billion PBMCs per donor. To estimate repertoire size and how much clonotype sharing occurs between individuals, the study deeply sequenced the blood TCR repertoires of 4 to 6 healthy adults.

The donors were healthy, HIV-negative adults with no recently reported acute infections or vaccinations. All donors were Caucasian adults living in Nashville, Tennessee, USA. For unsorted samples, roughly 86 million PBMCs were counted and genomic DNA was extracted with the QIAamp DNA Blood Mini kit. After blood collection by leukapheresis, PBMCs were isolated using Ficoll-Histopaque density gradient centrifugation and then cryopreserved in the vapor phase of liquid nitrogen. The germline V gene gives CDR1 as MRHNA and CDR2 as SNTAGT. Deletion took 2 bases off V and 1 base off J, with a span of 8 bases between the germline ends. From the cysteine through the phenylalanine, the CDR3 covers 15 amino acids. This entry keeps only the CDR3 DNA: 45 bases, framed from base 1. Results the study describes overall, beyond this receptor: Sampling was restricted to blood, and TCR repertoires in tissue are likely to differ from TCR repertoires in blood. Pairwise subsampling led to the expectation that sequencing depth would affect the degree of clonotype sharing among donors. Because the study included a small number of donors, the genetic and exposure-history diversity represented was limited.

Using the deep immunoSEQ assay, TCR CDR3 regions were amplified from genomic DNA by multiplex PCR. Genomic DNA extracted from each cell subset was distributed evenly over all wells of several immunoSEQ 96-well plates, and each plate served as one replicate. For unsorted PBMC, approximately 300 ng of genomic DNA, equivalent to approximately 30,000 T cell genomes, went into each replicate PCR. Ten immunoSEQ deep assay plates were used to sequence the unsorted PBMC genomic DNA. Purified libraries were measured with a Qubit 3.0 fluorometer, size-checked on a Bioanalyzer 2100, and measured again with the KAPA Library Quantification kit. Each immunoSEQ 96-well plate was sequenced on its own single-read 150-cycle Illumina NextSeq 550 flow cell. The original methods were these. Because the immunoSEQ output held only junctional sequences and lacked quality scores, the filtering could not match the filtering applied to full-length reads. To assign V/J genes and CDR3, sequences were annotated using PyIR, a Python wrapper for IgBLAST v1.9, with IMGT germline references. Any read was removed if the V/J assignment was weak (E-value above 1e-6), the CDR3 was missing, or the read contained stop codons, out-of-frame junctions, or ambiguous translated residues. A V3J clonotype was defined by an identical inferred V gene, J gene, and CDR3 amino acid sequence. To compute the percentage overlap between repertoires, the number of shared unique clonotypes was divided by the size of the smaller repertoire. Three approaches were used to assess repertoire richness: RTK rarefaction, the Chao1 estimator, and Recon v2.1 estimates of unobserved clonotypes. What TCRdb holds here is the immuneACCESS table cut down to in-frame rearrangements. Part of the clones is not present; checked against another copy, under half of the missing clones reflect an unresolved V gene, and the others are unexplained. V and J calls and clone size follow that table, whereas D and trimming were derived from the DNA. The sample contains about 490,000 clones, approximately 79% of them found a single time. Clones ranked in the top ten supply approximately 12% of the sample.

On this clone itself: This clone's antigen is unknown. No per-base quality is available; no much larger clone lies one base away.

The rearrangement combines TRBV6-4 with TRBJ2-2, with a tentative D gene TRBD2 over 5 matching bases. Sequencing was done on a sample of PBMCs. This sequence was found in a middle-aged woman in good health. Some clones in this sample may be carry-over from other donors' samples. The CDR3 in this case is CASSDRAGNTGELFF. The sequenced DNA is TGTGCCAGCAGTGACCGGGCGGGGAACACCGGGGAGCTGTTTTTT.